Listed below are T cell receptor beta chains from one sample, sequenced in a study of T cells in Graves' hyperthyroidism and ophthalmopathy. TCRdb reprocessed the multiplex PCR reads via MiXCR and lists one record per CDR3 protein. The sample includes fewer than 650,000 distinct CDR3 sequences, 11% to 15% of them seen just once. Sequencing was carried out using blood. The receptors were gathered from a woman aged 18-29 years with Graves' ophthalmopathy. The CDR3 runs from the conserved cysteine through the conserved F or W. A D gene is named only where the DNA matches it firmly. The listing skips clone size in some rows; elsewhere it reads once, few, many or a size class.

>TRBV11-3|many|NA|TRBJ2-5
TGTGCCAGCAGCCCAATACAAGAGACCCAGTACTTC
CASSPIQETQYF
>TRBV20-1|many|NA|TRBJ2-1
TGCAGTGCTCTCGACGGACGGCAGGCACACAATGAGCAGTTCTTC
CSALDGRQAHNEQFF
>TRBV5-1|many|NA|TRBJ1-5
TGCGCCAGCAGCTTGGGGCAGCCTCTCAATCAGCCCCAGCATTTT
CASSLGQPLNQPQHF
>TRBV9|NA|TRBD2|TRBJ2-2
TGTGCCAGCAGCAGTGGGACTAGCGGGCTCACCGGGGAGCTGTTTTTT
CASSSGTSGLTGELFF
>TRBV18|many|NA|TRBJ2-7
TGTGCCAGCTCACCAAACCAATGGGGCGGCTCCTACGAGCAGTACTTC
CASSPNQWGGSYEQYF
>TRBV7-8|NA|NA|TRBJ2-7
TGTGCCAGCAGCCCGGACTTTACCTCCTACGAGCAGTACTTC
CASSPDFTSYEQYF
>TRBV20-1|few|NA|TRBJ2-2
TGCAGTGCTAGAGCTGTCGTTGAGTTCGGACCAAGATTAAACACCGGGGAGCTGTTTTTT
CSARAVVEFGPRLNTGELFF
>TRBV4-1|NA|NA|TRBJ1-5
TGCGCCAGCAGCCAAGCATGGACGCACAATCAGCCCCAGCATTTT
CASSQAWTHNQPQHF
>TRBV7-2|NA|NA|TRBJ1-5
TGTGCCAGCAGCTTCGTCGGGACTGGCAATCAGCCCCAGCATTTT
CASSFVGTGNQPQHF
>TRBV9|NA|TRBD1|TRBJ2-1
TGTGCCAGCAGCCCGCTGCCTGTCTACAGGGGAAATGAGCAGTTCTTC
CASSPLPVYRGNEQFF
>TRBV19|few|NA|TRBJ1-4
TGTGCCAGTACAGGGGCATGGCAGGAAAAACTGTTTTTT
CASTGAWQEKLFF
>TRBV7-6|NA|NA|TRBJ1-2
TGTGCCAGCAGCCCGACCGTCCACGCGGACTATGGCTACACCTTC
CASSPTVHADYGYTF
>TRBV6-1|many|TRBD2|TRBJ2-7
TGTGCCAGCACTCAGGGACTAGCGGCTTACTACGAGCAGTACTTC
CASTQGLAAYYEQYF
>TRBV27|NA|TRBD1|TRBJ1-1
TGTGCCAGCAGTTTATATGGCGGGACAGGGAACACTGAAGCTTTCTTT
CASSLYGGTGNTEAFF
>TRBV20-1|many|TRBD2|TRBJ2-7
TGCAGTGCTAGAGCCGGACTAGCGGAGCTCCACGAGCAGTACTTC
CSARAGLAELHEQYF
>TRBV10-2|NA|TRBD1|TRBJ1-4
TGCGCCAGCAGGCCTTCGGGGACAGGTGTTTTTAGTGATGAAAAACTGTTTTTT
CASRPSGTGVFSDEKLFF
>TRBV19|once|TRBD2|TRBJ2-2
TGTGCCAGTAGTAGAGTAGCGGGAGTGAAGACCGGGGAGCTGTTTTTT
CASSRVAGVKTGELFF
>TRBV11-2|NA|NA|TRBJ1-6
TGTGCCAGCAGCTTAAGGTCCCCTTCACCCCTCCACTTT
CASSLRSPSPLHF
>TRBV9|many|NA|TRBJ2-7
TGTGCCAGCAGCGCCAACCCGACAGGATCCTACGAGCAGTACTTC
CASSANPTGSYEQYF
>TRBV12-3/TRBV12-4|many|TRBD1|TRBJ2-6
TGTGCCAGCAGTTTAGCGGGGACAGGGCGTCCTGGGGCCAACGTCCTGACTTTC
CASSLAGTGRPGANVLTF
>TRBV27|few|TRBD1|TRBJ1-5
TGTGCCAGCTCACCTCCCCCAGGGGGCGTACAGCCCCAGCATTTT
CASSPPPGGVQPQHF
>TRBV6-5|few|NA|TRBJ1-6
TGTGCCAGCAGTTACCTAGTCGCAGGGTCGGATAATTCACCCCTCCACTTT
CASSYLVAGSDNSPLHF
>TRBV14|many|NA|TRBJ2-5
TGTGCCAGCAGCACAGGACTCCAAGAGACCCAGTACTTC
CASSTGLQETQYF
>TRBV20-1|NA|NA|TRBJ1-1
TGCAGTGCTAGCAGGGACCCACCGCAGGGGAACACTGAAGCTTTCTTT
CSASRDPPQGNTEAFF
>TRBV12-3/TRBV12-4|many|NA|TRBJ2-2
TGTGCCAGCAGCGACCCTCAGGTAGCACCCCTTTTTTTT
CASSDPQVAPLFF